This TCR beta chain is from a study of blood T cell repertoires in COVID-19. In the study overall: From the United States, Italy and Spain came samples of acute and convalescent COVID-19.

After removal of 7 bases from V and 3 bases from J, the junction contained 4 bases not matched to a gene. The germline CDR1 and CDR2 sequences are SGHNT and YYREEE (reference sequence). The CDR3 spans 13 residues. In terms of age and location, participants ranged from roughly 18 to 90 years and lived in about two dozen US areas. Cohort allocation depended upon clinical history that participants reported. Under the authors' procedure: Estimates of nucleated cell counts were drawn from the amplification of reference gene primers. Clones were read by immunoSEQ multiplex PCR, and TCRdb kept only the in-frame ones, dropping some. Clonal size and the V and J genes are those of that table, whereas D and trimming came from the DNA. The data show some 400,000 clones, roughly 86% seen once.

This sequence originates from a man aged 25-45 years who had recovered from COVID-19. The V gene is TRBV5-4, the J gene TRBJ1-2, with TRBD1 identical over 9 bases. Sequenced: PBMCs or T cells enriched from blood (not recorded which). CDR3 bases: TGTGCCAGCCGGGACAGGGCCTACTATGGCTACACCTTC. It encodes CASRDRAYYGYTF.